This TCR beta chain was documented in a study of blood T cell repertoires in COVID-19. About the research overall: Samples came from the United States, Italy and Spain, spanning acute and convalescent COVID-19. From T cells, B-cell-depleted T cells, or PBMCs came the material, which was cDNA or gDNA.

Study processing details: Using reference gene primer amplification, nucleated cell counts were estimated. Method: immunoSEQ multiplex PCR; TCRdb's copy keeps in-frame clones and lacks some. D and trimming were read from the DNA, whereas the V and J calls and clone size are those reported in that table. The table lists some 56,000 clones, roughly 82% of them singletons. The CDR3 contains 14 residues. Looked up from germline, CDR1 is SGHDN and CDR2 is FVKESK. V lost 4 bases, J lost 5 bases, and 9 bases lay in between. V usage is TRBV14 and J usage is TRBJ1-6, with a possible D match to TRBD1 (6 bases). This TCR was sampled from an elderly woman with acute or convalescent COVID-19. Sequencing was carried out using peripheral blood. CDR3 sequence (DNA): TGTGCCAGCAGCCCAGGGGCTAATAATTCACCCCTCCACTTT. Translating it yields CASSPGANNSPLHF.